One and the same sample provided the 28 T cell receptor beta chains below, sequenced in a study of cytomegalovirus exposure and HLA in healthy donors. The PCR made use of 60 Vbeta and 13 Jbeta primers. The data were produced by immunoSEQ multiplex PCR, yet TCRdb's version contains in-frame clones alone and is incomplete. Here the sample spans fewer than 110,000 clones, roughly 70% being singletons. The source material was PBMCs. All receptors come from a middle-aged man in good health and CMV-seronegative.

This chain joins TRBV4-1 and TRBJ1-2; weak D call: TRBD1 (5 bases). Trimming shortened V by 1 base and J by 3 bases, and 6 bases separated the two germline ends. This CDR3 spans 13 amino acids. Germline lookup yields CDR1 MGHRA and CDR2 YSYEKL. CDR3 amino acids: CASSQARDYGYTF. CDR3 nucleotides: TGCGCCAGCAGCCAAGCCAGGGACTATGGCTACACCTTC.

This chain links TRBV18 with TRBJ2-7, with 9 bases matching TRBD1. This CDR3 has 14 residues. Germline assignment: CDR1 KGHSH and CDR2 LQKENI. V shed 4 bases, J shed 4 bases, and the junction held 5 bases outside the gene matches. The CDR3 nucleotides read TGTGCCAGCTCACGGGACAGGGAGGGATACGAGCAGTACTTC. Amino acid sequence: CASSRDREGYEQYF.

This clone was observed a single time. V and J are TRBV6-5 and TRBJ2-7; D unclear. V lost 5 bases, J lost 1 base, and 6 bases lay in between. CDR1 is MNHEY, CDR2 SVGAGI, per germline. The CDR3 sequence is 12 residues long. CDR3 DNA sequence: TGTGCCAGCAGTCCTAGTTCCTACGAGCAGTACTTC. Translated: CASSPSSYEQYF.

The rearrangement links TRBV7-3 to TRBJ2-3, with 9 bases fitting TRBD2. From germline, CDR1 is SGHTA and CDR2 FQGTGA. The CDR3 covers 16 residues. J lost 2 bases, V lost 2 bases, and 5 bases had no gene match. The CDR3 DNA reads TGTGCCAGCAGCTTAGCGGGGGGGCTCAACACAGATACGCAGTATTTT. Its translation is CASSLAGGLNTDTQYF. Drawing the rest from reference TRBV7-3 and TRBJ2-3, the complete variable domain is GAGVSQTPSNKVTEKGKYVELRCDPISGHTALYWYRQSLGQGPEFLIYFQGTGAADDSGLPNDRFFAVRPEGSVSTLKIQRTERGDSAVYLCASSLAGGLNTDTQYFGPGTRLTVL.

V is TRBV28 and J is TRBJ1-6; 8 bases map to TRBD1. This CDR3 comprises 16 residues. With V trimmed by 2 bases and J by 9 bases, 9 bases remained unmatched. CDR1 and CDR2 (germline): MDHEN, SYDVKM. The CDR3 sequence is CASSLARGQGVSPLHF. The CDR3 nucleotides read TGTGCCAGCAGTTTAGCTCGCGGACAGGGTGTTTCACCCCTCCACTTT.

This chain connects TRBV30 to TRBJ2-7; 8 bases match TRBD1. CDR3 size: 14 residues. Looked up from germline, CDR1 is GTSNPN and CDR2 is SVGIG (reference sequence). After removal of 8 bases from V and 0 bases from J, the junction contained 9 bases not matched to a gene. CDR3 DNA: TGTGCCGGACGAGGACAGGGAAGCTCCTACGAGCAGTACTTC. Amino acids: CAGRGQGSSYEQYF.

The chain carries TRBV5-1 and TRBJ2-5; D might be TRBD2 (6 bases). The assigned J gene may be wrong: the sequence end matches TRBJ2-7 better. This CDR3 spans 14 amino acids. CDR1 is SGHRS and CDR2 is YFSETQ in the germline V gene. DNA of the CDR3: TGCGCCAGCAGTGGAGGGCCCTCCACCTACGAGCAGTACTTC. This codes for CASSGGPSTYEQYF.

This sequence joins TRBV6-6 and TRBJ1-1; a weak D match, TRBD1 (5 bases). There are 13 residues in the CDR3. Trimming took off 8 bases at V and 1 base at J, with 11 bases between the two ends. CDR1 is MNHNY, CDR2 SVGAGI, per germline (reference sequence). CDR3 sequence (DNA): TGTGCCAGCGGAGAGACAGCGAACACTGAAGCTTTCTTT. It encodes CASGETANTEAFF.

V is TRBV5-6 and J is TRBJ2-5; 7 bases map to TRBD1. The V segment lost 1 base and the J segment 5 bases; nucleotides outside the gene matches: 8. CDR1 SGHDT and CDR2 YYEEEE come from the germline V gene. The CDR3 runs 15 residues. This chain's CDR3 is CASSLITGDGETQYF. In nucleotides, the CDR3 is TGTGCCAGCAGCTTGATAACAGGGGATGGGGAGACCCAGTACTTC.

In regard to this clone: With only one base between it and a far larger clone, this is likely a read error. The chain couples TRBV4-1 to TRBJ2-7; the D gene is possibly TRBD1 (6 bases). The germline V gene encodes CDR1 MGHRA and CDR2 YSYEKL. This CDR3 is built from 14 residues. Trimming took off 8 bases at V and 3 bases at J, with 17 bases between the two ends. CDR3 sequence reads: CASCPIEGGYEQYF. The CDR3 DNA sequence: TGCGCCAGCTGCCCCATAGAAGGGGGCTACGAGCAGTACTTC.

This clone was seen a few times. This chain links TRBV6-5 with TRBJ1-2; no clear D. Germline V CDR1 and CDR2: MNHEY, SVGAGI. CDR3 size: 13 residues. With 7 bases removed from V and 4 bases from J, the gap between germline ends came to 13 bases. CDR3 nucleotide sequence: TGTGCCAGCACCGACGGGGAGAGCTATGGCTACACCTTC. It codes for CASTDGESYGYTF.

This clone was counted between two and nine times. The gene calls are TRBV5-3 and TRBJ2-5; no clear D gene. TRBV5-3 has ORF status, its function being uncertain. V lost 0 bases, J lost 6 bases, and 12 bases lay in between. This CDR3 spans 14 amino acids. The CDR3 region has the DNA TGTGCCAGAAGCTTGGACGCGATTGCCCAGACCCAGTACTTC. It specifies CARSLDAIAQTQYF.

This clone was picked up a small number of times. The chain uses TRBV2 and TRBJ1-1, with D maybe TRBD1 (6 bases). Germline V CDR1 and CDR2: SNHLY, FYNNEI. V shed 8 bases and J shed 4 bases, with 17 bases lying between them. The CDR3 contains 14 residues. The CDR3 spells CASLRTETLTEAFF. The CDR3 nucleotides read TGTGCCAGCCTCCGGACAGAAACACTCACTGAAGCTTTCTTT.

Of note for this clone: The junction departs from the called germline gene at one end, perhaps through a read error. The chain links TRBV14 to TRBJ2-7; weak D call: TRBD1 (6 bases). In germline, CDR1 is SGHDN, CDR2 FVKESK. The CDR3 is made up of 12 amino acids. The CDR3 reads CASSRVDRTLQF. The CDR3, as DNA: TGTGCCAGCAGCCGAGTCGACAGGACGCTCCAATTC.

This sequence joins TRBV12-2 and TRBJ2-5; the DNA was not used to check the table's D call, TRBD2. TRBV12-2 is flagged as a pseudogene. The CDR3 covers 16 residues. CDR3: CASRFCGEGPAETQYF. CDR3 coding DNA: TGTGCAAGTCGCTTTTGTGGGGAGGGACCCGCCGAGACCCAGTACTTC.

The chain has TRBV5-1 and TRBJ2-2; D unclear. There are 15 residues in the CDR3. Trimming removed 1 base from V and 2 bases from J, with 9 bases in between. CDR1 is SGHRS, CDR2 YFSETQ, per germline. DNA for the CDR3: TGCGCCAGCAGCTTGACCTACGTCAACACCGGGGAGCTGTTTTTT. Residues: CASSLTYVNTGELFF.

Remarks on this clone: Other DNA sequences in the same sample also yield this CDR3. The rearrangement links TRBV2 to TRBJ2-3; 9 bases fit TRBD1. CDR1 SNHLY and CDR2 FYNNEI come from the germline V gene. The CDR3 spans 14 residues. J lost 4 bases, V lost 8 bases, and 7 bases had no gene match. The CDR3 protein is CASHATGGSDTQYF. CDR3 nucleotide sequence: TGTGCCAGCCATGCTACAGGGGGCTCAGATACGCAGTATTTT.

The chain uses TRBV15 and TRBJ2-2, with 8 bases aligning to TRBD1. Germline trimming cut 5 bases from V and 1 base from J; bases unmatched to any gene: 3. This CDR3 comprises 15 residues. Germline V CDR1 and CDR2: LNHNV, YYDKDF (reference sequence). DNA for the CDR3: TGTGCCACCAGCGCGACAGGGGTGAACACCGGGGAGCTGTTTTTT. Protein: CATSATGVNTGELFF. Drawing the rest from reference TRBV15 and TRBJ2-2, the complete variable domain is DAMVIQNPRYQVTQFGKPVTLSCSQTLNHNVMYWYQQKSSQAPKLLFHYYDKDFNNEADTPDNFQSRRPNTSFCFLDIRSPGLGDTAMYLCATSATGVNTGELFFGEGSRLTVL.

This chain uses TRBV6-1 with TRBJ2-3; tentatively, D is TRBD1 (5 bases). The CDR3 totals 12 residues. From germline, CDR1 is MNHNS and CDR2 SASEGT. Trimming removed 5 bases at V and 6 bases at J, with 9 bases between. The CDR3 loop is CASSRQSDTQYF. The DNA for the CDR3 is TGTGCCAGCAGTAGACAGAGCGATACGCAGTATTTT.

Only one count was recorded for this clone. V and J are TRBV6-1 and TRBJ2-7; 9 bases align to TRBD1. CDR1 and CDR2 (germline): MNHNS, SASEGT. The V segment lost 2 bases and the J segment 2 bases; nucleotides outside the gene matches: 4. CDR3 length equals 15 residues. The CDR3 is CASSEPGQGAYEQYF. The CDR3 DNA is TGTGCCAGCAGTGAACCGGGACAGGGAGCCTACGAGCAGTACTTC.

This sequence joins TRBV5-4 and TRBJ2-6; the match to TRBD2 covers 11 bases. J was trimmed by 4 bases and V by 4 bases; bases with no gene match: 10. The CDR3 is 18 residues long. Germline V CDR1 and CDR2: SGHNT, YYREEE (reference sequence). Written as DNA, the CDR3 is TGTGCCAGCAGCACCCGACTAGCGGGGTCCTGGGGGGCCAACGTCCTGACTTTC. Residues: CASSTRLAGSWGANVLTF.

The chain carries TRBV19 and TRBJ2-3; perhaps TRBD1 as D (5 bases). The germline V and J ends were trimmed by 2 bases and 2 bases, with 14 bases remaining between them. This CDR3 comprises 16 residues. The germline V gene has CDR1 LNHDA and CDR2 SQIVND (reference sequence). CDR3: CASSISQGISTDTQYF. In DNA form, the CDR3 reads TGTGCCAGTAGTATAAGCCAGGGAATATCCACAGATACGCAGTATTTT.

The rearrangement joins TRBV27 to TRBJ2-1; D remains ambiguous. The germline gives CDR1 MNHEY, CDR2 SMNVEV (reference sequence). Trimming cost V 5 bases and J 5 bases, with 13 bases left between them. The CDR3 runs 14 residues. Written as DNA, the CDR3 is TGTGCCAGCAGTGCCCGAATAGCTAACAATGAGCAGTTCTTC. This sequence encodes CASSARIANNEQFF.

V is TRBV5-1 and J is TRBJ2-5; D perhaps matches TRBD2 (6 bases). Germline CDR1 SGHRS, CDR2 YFSETQ. The CDR3 is 14 residues long. With 0 bases removed from V and 5 bases from J, the gap between germline ends came to 11 bases. CDR3 nucleotides: TGCGCCAGCAGCTTGGGAGGACTAAGGGAGACCCAGTACTTC. This gives the protein CASSLGGLRETQYF.

The CDR3 bases are TGCGCCAGCAATACCGGGACAGGGGACGAAAAACTGTTTTTT. It encodes CASNTGTGDEKLFF. The chain combines TRBV10-2 with TRBJ1-4; 10 bases line up with TRBD1. V lost 7 bases and J lost 8; bases outside the gene matches: 7. The germline CDR1 and CDR2 sequences are WSHSY and SAAADI. CDR3 size: 14 residues.

The chain has TRBV5-8 and TRBJ1-6, with 8 bases that match TRBD1. Trimming took 0 bases from V and 9 from J; bases not matched to a gene: 8. Germline CDR1 reads SGHTS; CDR2 reads YDEGEE. The CDR3 extends over 16 amino acids. CDR3 nucleotide sequence: TGTGCCAGCAGCTTGGAGTCAGGGGGCGCAGGTTCACCCCTCCACTTT. Residues: CASSLESGGAGSPLHF.

This chain links TRBV19 with TRBJ2-7; D is possibly TRBD1 (5 bases). The CDR3 is made up of 13 amino acids. Trimming left V 5 bases short and J 5 bases short, with 13 bases between. Germline CDR1 is LNHDA and CDR2 is SQIVND (reference sequence). The CDR3 is CASSRQPWDEQYF. CDR3 DNA: TGTGCCAGTAGTCGACAGCCTTGGGACGAGCAGTACTTC.

This chain links TRBV4-2 with TRBJ2-1; 8 positions match TRBD2. Germline trimming cut 3 bases from V and 7 bases from J; bases unmatched to any gene: 11. CDR1 and CDR2 from the germline V gene are LGHNA and YNFKEQ. This CDR3 region has 16 residues. The CDR3 region is CASSHTAGGTGNEQFF. CDR3 sequence (DNA): TGTGCCAGCAGCCATACTGCGGGAGGAACTGGGAATGAGCAGTTCTTC.